This TCR beta chain was identified during a study of T-cell reconstitution after alpha-beta-depleted transplantation in children. Findings of the study overall: Surviving recipient T cells and intrathymic progenitors accounted for some patients' high TCRbeta diversity at day 60. Reportedly, alpha-beta T cells present about two months post-transplant originated from several hundred expanded clones of graft origin. T-cell counts and diversity at one year post-transplant came mainly from newly produced T cells.

Unique molecular identifiers featured in how the TCRbeta library was prepared. Using its own MiXCR run on the PCR reads, TCRdb lists one record per CDR3 protein. The sample contains roughly 350,000 distinct CDR3 sequences, under 20% of which appear only once. Details on this clonotype: The antigen remains unidentified.

The ends lost 6 bases at V and 3 bases at J; junction bases unmatched: 6. The CDR3 contains 14 residues. Material: PBMCs, mostly from graft donor cells, obtained 360 days after TCRalphabeta/CD19-depleted stem cell transplant. This TCR came from a male patient aged 2-15 years who had a stem cell transplant for acute lymphoblastic leukemia, so the T cells may come from the graft donor. V usage is TRBV12-3 or TRBV12-4 and J usage is TRBJ2-7, with 9 bases aligning to TRBD2. CDR3 sequence (DNA): TGTGCCAGCAGCACGACTAGCGGAAGCTACGAGCAGTACTTC. Translation: CASSTTSGSYEQYF.